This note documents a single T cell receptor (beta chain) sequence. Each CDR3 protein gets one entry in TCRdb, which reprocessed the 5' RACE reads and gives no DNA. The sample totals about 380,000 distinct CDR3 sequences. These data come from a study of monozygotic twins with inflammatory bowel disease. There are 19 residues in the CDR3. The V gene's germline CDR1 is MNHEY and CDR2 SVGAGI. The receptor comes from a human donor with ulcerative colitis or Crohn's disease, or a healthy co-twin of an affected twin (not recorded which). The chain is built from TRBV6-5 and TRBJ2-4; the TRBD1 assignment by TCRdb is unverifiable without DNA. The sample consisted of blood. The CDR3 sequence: CASSSPGTGGIGAKNIQYF.